Many counts were recorded for the clone carrying this TCR beta chain. Antigen specificity is unknown. The CDR3 contains 14 residues. Trimming shortened V by 3 bases and J by 5 bases, and 13 bases separated the two germline ends. CDR1 SGHNT and CDR2 YENEEA come from the germline V gene. The data originate from a study of T cell repertoires in cytomegalovirus infection. In the study overall: In the study, CMV epitopes included recently identified HLA-C-restricted and well-studied HLA-B-restricted ones.

Each CDR3 protein gets one entry after TCRdb re-called the reads with MiXCR. The sample contains around 300,000 distinct CDR3 sequences, 20% to 25% of which appear only once. Findings of the study overall: CMV-specific HLA-C-restricted TCR beta clonotypes dominated the ex vivo response.

The receptor was isolated from a human donor in good health (CMV status not recorded). Some clones in this sample may be carry-over from other donors' samples. This chain links TRBV11-3 with TRBJ1-1; TRBD1 is a possible D gene (5 bases). Material: cultured PBMCs, obtained from culture after CMV antigen stimulation. CDR3 DNA: TGTGCCAGCAGCTTGGGGGGGATGGGAACTGAAGCTTTCTTT. It translates to CASSLGGMGTEAFF.